This T cell receptor (beta chain) stems from a study of blood T cell repertoires in COVID-19. Study-level background: The United States, Italy and Spain provided the acute and convalescent COVID-19 samples.

Recruited during active infection, patients (from Seattle) were subsequently followed longitudinally. This clone was seen only once. Method: immunoSEQ multiplex PCR; TCRdb's copy keeps in-frame clones and lacks some. Of some 290,000 clones in the sample, less than 90% were seen once. The sequenced sample was peripheral blood. The sequence derives from a woman in her 30s with COVID-19, enrolled during active disease.

The CDR3 reads CATSKDSANTGELFF. The CDR3 nucleotides read TGTGCCACCAGCAAGGACAGTGCTAACACCGGGGAGCTGTTTTTT. J is TRBJ2-2 and V is TRBV15, with a weak D call TRBD1 (6 bases). The ends were cut back, 4 bases at V and 2 bases at J, with 11 bases in the middle. This CDR3 is 15 amino acids long. Germline V gene lookup returns CDR1 LNHNV and CDR2 YYDKDF (reference sequence).